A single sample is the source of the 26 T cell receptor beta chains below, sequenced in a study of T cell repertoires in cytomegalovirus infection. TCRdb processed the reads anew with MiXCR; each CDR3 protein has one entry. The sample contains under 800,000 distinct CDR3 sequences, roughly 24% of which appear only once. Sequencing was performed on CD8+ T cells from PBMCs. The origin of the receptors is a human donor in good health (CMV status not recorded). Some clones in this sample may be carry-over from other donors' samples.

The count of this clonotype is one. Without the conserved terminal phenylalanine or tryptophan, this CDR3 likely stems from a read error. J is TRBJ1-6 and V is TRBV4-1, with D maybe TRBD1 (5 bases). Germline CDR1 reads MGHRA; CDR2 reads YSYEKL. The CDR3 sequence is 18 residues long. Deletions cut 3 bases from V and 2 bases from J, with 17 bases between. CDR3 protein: CASSHPSSGVTYNSPLHS. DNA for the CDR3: TGCGCCAGCAGCCATCCTTCGTCGGGGGTAACCTATAATTCACCCCTCCACTCT.

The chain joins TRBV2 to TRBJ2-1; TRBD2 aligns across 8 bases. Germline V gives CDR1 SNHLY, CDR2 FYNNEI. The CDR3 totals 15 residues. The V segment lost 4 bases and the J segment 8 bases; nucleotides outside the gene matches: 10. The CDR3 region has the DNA TGTGCCAGCAGTGGAGGCGGGGGGCCAGGGGATGAGCAGTTCTTC. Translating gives CASSGGGGPGDEQFF.

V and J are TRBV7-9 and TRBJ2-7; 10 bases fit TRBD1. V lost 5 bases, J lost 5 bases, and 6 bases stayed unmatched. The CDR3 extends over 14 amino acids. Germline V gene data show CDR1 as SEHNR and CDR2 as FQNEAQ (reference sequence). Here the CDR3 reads CASSPGTGAHEQYV. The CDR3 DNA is TGTGCCAGCAGCCCAGGGACAGGGGCACACGAGCAGTACGTC.

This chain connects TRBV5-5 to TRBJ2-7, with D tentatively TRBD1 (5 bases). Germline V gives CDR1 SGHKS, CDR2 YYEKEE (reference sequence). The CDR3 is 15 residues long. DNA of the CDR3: TGTGCCAACAGCGTGGGGCCTCCCGGAAACTACGAGCAGTACGTC. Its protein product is CANSVGPPGNYEQYV.

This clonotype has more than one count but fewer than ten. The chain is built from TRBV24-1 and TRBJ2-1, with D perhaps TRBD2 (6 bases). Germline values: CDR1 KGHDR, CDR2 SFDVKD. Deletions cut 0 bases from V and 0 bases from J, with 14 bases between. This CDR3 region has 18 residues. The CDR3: CATSDLEASVSSYNEQFF. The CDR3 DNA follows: TGTGCCACCAGTGATTTGGAGGCTAGCGTCAGCTCCTACAATGAGCAGTTCTTC.

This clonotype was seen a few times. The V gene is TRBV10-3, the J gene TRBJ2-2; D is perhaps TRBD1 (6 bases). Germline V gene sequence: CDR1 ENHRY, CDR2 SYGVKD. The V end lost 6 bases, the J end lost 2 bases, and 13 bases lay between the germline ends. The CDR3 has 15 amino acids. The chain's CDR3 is CAISQDRRNTGELFF. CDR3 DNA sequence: TGTGCCATCAGCCAAGACAGGCGTAACACCGGGGAGCTGTTTTTT.

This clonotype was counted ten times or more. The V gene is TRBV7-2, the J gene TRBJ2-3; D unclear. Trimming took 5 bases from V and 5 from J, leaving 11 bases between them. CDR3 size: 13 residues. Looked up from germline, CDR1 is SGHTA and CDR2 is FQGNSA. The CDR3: CASSPLGGDTQYF. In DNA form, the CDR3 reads TGTGCCAGCAGCCCCCTTGGCGGAGATACGCAGTATTTT.

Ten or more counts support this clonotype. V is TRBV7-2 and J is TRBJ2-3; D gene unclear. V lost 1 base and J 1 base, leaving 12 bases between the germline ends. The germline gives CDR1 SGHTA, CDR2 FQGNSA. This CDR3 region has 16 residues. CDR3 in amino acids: CASSLDVTLGTDTQYF. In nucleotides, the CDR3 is TGTGCCAGCAGCTTAGACGTTACCCTGGGCACAGATACGCAGTATTTT. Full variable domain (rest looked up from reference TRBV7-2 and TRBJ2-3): GAGVSQSPSNKVTEKGKDVELRCDPISGHTALYWYRQSLGQGLEFLIYFQGNSAPDKSGLPSDRFSAERTGGSVSTLTIQRTQQEDSAVYLCASSLDVTLGTDTQYFGPGTRLTVL.

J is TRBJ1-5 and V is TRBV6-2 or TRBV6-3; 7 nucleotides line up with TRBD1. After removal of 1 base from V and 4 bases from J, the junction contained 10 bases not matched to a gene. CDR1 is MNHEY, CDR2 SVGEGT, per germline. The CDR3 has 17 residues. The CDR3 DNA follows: TGTGCCAGCAGTTACTTGGGACAGCTGGGGGCTAATCAGCCCCAGCATTTT. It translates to CASSYLGQLGANQPQHF.

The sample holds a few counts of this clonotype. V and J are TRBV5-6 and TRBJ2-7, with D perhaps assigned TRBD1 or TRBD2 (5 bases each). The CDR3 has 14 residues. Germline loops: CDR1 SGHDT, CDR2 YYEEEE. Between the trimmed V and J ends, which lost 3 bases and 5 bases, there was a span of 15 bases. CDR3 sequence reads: CASSSGRDANEQYV. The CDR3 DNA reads TGTGCCAGCAGCTCTGGTCGGGACGCCAACGAGCAGTACGTC.

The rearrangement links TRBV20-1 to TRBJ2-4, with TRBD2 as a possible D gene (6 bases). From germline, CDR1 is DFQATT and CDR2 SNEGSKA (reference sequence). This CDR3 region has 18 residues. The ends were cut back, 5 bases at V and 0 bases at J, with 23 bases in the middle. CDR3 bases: TGCAGTGCTTACCGGGACCGGGGGTCTAGCCTAGCCAAAAACATTCAGTACTTC. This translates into CSAYRDRGSSLAKNIQYF.

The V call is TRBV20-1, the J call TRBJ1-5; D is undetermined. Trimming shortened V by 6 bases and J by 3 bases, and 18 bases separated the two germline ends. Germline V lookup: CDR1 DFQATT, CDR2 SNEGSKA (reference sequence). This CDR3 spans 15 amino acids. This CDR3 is CSAIPGPFPNQPQHF. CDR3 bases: TGCAGTGCCATCCCTGGACCTTTTCCCAATCAGCCCCAGCATTTT.

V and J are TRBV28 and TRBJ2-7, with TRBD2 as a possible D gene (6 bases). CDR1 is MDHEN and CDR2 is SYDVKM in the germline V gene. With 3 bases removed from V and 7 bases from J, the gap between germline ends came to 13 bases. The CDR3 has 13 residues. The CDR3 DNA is TGTGCCAGCAGTTTGGAGGGAAGATTTGAGCAGTACGTC. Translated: CASSLEGRFEQYV.

The CDR3 DNA is TGTGCCAGCAGCTTCAGTCGTAGCGAAAGCTCCTACAATGAGCAGTTCTTC. Protein product: CASSFSRSESSYNEQFF. The chain is built from TRBV7-9 and TRBJ2-1, with D maybe TRBD2 (5 bases). Looked up from germline, CDR1 is SEHNR and CDR2 is FQNEAQ (reference sequence). Trimming left V 3 bases short and J 0 bases short, with 15 bases between. This CDR3 contains 17 residues.

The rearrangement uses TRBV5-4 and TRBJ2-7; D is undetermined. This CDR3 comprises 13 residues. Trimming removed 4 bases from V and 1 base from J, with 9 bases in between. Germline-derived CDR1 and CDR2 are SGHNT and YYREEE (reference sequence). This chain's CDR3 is CASSVDWSYEQYV. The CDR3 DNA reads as TGTGCCAGCAGCGTCGACTGGTCCTACGAGCAGTACGTC.

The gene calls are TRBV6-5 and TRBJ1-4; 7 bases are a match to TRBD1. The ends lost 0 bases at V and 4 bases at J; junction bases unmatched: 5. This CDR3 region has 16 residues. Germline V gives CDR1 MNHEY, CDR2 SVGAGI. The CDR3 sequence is CASSYSMTGINEKLFF. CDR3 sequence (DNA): TGTGCCAGCAGTTACTCCATGACAGGGATTAATGAAAAACTGTTTTTT.

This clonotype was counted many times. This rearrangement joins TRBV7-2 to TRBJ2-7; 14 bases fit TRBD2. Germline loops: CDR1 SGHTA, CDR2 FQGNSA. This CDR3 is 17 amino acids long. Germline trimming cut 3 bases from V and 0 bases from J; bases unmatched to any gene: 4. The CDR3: CASSFRLAGGSSYEQYF. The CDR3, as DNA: TGTGCCAGCAGCTTTCGACTAGCGGGGGGGAGCTCCTACGAGCAGTACTTC.

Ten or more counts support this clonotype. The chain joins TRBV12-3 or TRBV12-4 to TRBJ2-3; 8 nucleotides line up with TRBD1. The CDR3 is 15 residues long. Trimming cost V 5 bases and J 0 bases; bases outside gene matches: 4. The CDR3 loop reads CASSGTGPSTDTQYF. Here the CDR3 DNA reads TGTGCCAGCAGTGGGACAGGTCCTAGCACAGATACGCAGTATTTT.

CDR3 region: CASSDGTSGGTNEQFF. Written as DNA, the CDR3 is TGTGCCAGCAGTGACGGGACTAGCGGGGGTACAAATGAGCAGTTCTTC. The chain combines TRBV25-1 with TRBJ2-1, with TRBD2 matching over 14 bases. The CDR3 contains 16 residues. Germline lookup yields CDR1 MGHDK and CDR2 SYGVNS. After removal of 3 bases from V and 7 bases from J, the junction contained 5 bases not matched to a gene. Drawing the rest from reference TRBV25-1 and TRBJ2-1, the complete variable domain is EADIYQTPRYLVIGTGKKITLECSQTMGHDKMYWYQQDPGMELHLIHYSYGVNSTEKGDLSSESTVSRIRTEHFPLTLESARPSHTSQYLCASSDGTSGGTNEQFFGPGTRLTVL.

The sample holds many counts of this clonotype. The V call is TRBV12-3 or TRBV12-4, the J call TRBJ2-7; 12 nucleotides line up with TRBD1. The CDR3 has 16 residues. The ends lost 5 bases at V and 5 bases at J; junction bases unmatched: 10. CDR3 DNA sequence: TGTGCCAGCAGTCCCGCCCGGGACAGGGGGCGGCACGAGCAGTACTTC. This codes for CASSPARDRGRHEQYF.

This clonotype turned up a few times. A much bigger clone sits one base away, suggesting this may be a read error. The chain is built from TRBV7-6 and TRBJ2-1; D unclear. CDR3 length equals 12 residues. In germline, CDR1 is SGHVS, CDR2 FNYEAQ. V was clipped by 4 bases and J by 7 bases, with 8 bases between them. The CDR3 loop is CASSSVTNEQFF. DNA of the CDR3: TGTGCCAGCAGCTCCGTGACAAATGAGCAGTTCTTC.

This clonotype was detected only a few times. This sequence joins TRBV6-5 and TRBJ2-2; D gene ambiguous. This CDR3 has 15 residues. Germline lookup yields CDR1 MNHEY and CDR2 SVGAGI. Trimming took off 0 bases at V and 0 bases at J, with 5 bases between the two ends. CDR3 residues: CASSYSTPNTGELFF. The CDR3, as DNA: TGTGCCAGCAGTTACTCGACCCCGAACACCGGGGAGCTGTTTTTT.

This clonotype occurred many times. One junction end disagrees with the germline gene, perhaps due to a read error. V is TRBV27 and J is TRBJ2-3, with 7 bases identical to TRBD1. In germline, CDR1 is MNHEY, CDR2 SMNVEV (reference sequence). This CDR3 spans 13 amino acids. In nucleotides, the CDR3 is TGTGCCAGCAGTTTATCGCCGACAGGGAAGGAGAATTTT. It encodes CASSLSPTGKENF.

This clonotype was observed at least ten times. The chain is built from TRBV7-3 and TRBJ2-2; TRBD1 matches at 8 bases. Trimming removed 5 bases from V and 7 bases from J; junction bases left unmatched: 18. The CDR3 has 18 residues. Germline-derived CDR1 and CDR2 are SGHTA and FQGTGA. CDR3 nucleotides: TGTGCCAGCAGCCCCCTAAATCCGGGACAGGCGTTCAGCGGGGAGCTGTTTTTT. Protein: CASSPLNPGQAFSGELFF.

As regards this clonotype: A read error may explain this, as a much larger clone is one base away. Here the CDR3 DNA reads TGTGCCAGCAGCGCTAGTACTAGCGGGGTCTACAATGGGCAGTTCTTC. Its translation: CASSASTSGVYNGQFF. The rearrangement joins TRBV7-6 to TRBJ2-1, with TRBD2 matching 10 bases. The CDR3 sequence is 16 residues long. CDR1 is SGHVS, CDR2 FNYEAQ, per germline.

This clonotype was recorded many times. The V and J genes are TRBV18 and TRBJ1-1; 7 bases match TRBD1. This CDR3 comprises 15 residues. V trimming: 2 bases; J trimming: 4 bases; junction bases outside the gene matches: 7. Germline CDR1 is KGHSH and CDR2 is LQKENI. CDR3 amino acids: CASSPRYDRVTEAFF. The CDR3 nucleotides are TGTGCCAGCTCACCAAGATATGACAGGGTCACTGAAGCTTTCTTT.